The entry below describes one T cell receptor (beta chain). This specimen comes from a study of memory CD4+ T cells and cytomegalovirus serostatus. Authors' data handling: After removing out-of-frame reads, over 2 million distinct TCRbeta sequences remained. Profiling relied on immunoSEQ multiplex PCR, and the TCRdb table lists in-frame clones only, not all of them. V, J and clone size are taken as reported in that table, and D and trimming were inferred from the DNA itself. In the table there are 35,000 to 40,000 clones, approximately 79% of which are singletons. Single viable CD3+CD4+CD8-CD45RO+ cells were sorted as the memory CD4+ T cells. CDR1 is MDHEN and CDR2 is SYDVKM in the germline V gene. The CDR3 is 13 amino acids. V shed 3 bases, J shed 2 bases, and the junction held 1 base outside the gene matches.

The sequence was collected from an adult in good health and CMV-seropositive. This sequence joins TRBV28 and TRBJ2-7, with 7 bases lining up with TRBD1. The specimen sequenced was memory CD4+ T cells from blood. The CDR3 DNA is TGTGCCAGCAGTTTGGGGACAGCCTACGAGCAGTACTTC. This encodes CASSLGTAYEQYF.